This T cell receptor beta chain was found in a study of blood T cell repertoires in COVID-19. Study-wide background: PBMCs, B-cell-depleted T cells, or T cells provided the cDNA or gDNA that made up the material.

Original methodology: Reference gene primer amplification in the assay estimated nucleated cell counts. The protocol was immunoSEQ multiplex PCR, while the TCRdb copy is restricted to in-frame clones and leaves out a portion. Clone size and the V and J calls come from that table; the DNA yielded D and trimming. The sample lists about 100,000 clones, around nine tenths occurring once. The germline V and J ends were trimmed by 7 bases and 6 bases, with 13 bases remaining between them. The germline CDR1 and CDR2 sequences are MDHEN and SYDVKM. The length of the CDR3 is 13 residues. The chain recombines TRBV28 with TRBJ1-5; no definite D call. The sample was peripheral blood. This clonotype originated in a man aged 65 to 85 with acute or convalescent COVID-19. CDR3: CASKLFTGQPQHF. CDR3 DNA sequence: TGTGCCAGCAAACTATTCACGGGTCAGCCCCAGCATTTT.